What follows is one TCR beta chain and its context. What it binds is unknown. Only Caucasian adults living in Nashville, Tennessee served as donors. The authors divided CD4+ cells into CD45RA+ naive and CD45RA-negative memory subsets. This sample is drawn from a study of shared clonotypes between healthy human individuals. Study-wide results and limits: Shared clonotypes across all four donors exceeded non-shared ones in generation probability.

The germline V gene encodes CDR1 KGHSH and CDR2 LQKENI. V was trimmed by 6 bases and J by 5 bases, leaving 14 bases between them. The CDR3 has 14 residues. TCRdb's copy holds only in-frame clones and misses some; the assay was immunoSEQ multiplex PCR. Here the sample spans about 2.4 million clones, 80% to 95% being singletons. The sequencing input was naive CD4+ T cells from PBMCs. Subset given: CD45RA+ positively selected. The gene calls are TRBV18 and TRBJ2-1; D may be TRBD2 (5 bases). The receptor's source is a man aged 18-30 years in good health. Some clones in this sample may be carry-over from other donors' samples. This CDR3 is CASSSRLNHNEQFF. CDR3 DNA: TGTGCCAGCTCGTCCCGACTAAACCACAATGAGCAGTTCTTC. The variable domain in full, completed from reference TRBV18 and TRBJ2-1, reads NAGVMQNPRHLVRRRGQEARLRCSPMKGHSHVYWYRQLPEEGLKFMVYLQKENIIDESGMPKERFSAEFPKEGPSILRIQQVVRGDSAAYFCASSSRLNHNEQFFGPGTRLTVL.